This TCR beta chain emerged from a study of blood T cell repertoires in COVID-19. Study in general: T cells, B-cell-depleted T cells, or PBMCs provided the cDNA or gDNA that served as material.

Using immunoSEQ multiplex PCR, the repertoire was profiled, and TCRdb retains in-frame clones only, with some absent. The table includes about 180,000 clones, about 80% detected once. Source material: peripheral blood. This TCR derives from a woman in her 70s with acute or convalescent COVID-19.

This CDR3 is CSALGLGETQYF. The CDR3 DNA reads TGCAGCGCTCTGGGACTCGGAGAGACCCAGTACTTC. This chain joins TRBV29-1 and TRBJ2-5; maybe TRBD2 (6 bases). Trimming took off 7 bases at V and 4 bases at J, with 13 bases between the two ends. The CDR3 length is 12 residues. The germline V gene encodes CDR1 SQVTM and CDR2 ANQGSEA.